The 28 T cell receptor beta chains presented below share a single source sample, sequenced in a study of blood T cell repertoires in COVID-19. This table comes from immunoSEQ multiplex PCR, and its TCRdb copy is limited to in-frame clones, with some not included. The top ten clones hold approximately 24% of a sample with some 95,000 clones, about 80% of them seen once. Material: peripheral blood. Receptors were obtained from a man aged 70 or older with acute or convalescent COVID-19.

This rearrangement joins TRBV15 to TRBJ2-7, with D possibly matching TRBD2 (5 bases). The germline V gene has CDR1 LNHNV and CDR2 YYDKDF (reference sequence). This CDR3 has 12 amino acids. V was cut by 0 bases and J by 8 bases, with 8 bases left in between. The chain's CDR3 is CATSRDRTQQYF. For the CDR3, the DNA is TGTGCCACCAGCAGAGATCGGACTCAGCAGTACTTC. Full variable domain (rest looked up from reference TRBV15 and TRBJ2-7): DAMVIQNPRYQVTQFGKPVTLSCSQTLNHNVMYWYQQKSSQAPKLLFHYYDKDFNNEADTPDNFQSRRPNTSFCFLDIRSPGLGDTAMYLCATSRDRTQQYFGPGTRLTVT.

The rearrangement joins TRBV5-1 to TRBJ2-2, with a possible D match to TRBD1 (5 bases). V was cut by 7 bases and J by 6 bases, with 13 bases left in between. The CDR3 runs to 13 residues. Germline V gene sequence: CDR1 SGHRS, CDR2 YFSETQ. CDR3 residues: CASGASRAGELFF. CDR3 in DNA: TGCGCCAGCGGGGCTTCCCGGGCCGGGGAGCTGTTTTTT.

CDR3 bases: TGTGCCAGTAGAGATTCCGGGACTAGTTTCTTCTTC. Encoded protein: CASRDSGTSFFF. The chain links TRBV19 to TRBJ2-1; TRBD2 matches 8 bases. Trimming cost V 6 bases and J 16 bases; bases outside gene matches: 11. Per the germline V gene, CDR1 is LNHDA and CDR2 is SQIVND (reference sequence). The length of the CDR3 is 12 residues.

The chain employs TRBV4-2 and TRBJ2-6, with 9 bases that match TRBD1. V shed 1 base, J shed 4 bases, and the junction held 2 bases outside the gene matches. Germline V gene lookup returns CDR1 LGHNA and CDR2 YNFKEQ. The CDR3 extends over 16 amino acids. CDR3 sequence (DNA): TGTGCCAGCAGCCAAGGGACAGGGGACGGGGCCAACGTCCTGACTTTC. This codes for CASSQGTGDGANVLTF.

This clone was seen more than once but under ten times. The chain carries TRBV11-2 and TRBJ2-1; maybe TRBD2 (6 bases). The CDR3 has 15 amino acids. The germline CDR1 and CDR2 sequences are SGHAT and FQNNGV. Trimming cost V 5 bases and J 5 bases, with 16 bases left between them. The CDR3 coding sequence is TGTGCCAGCAGCGCGGGACCAACTACGAACAATGAGCAGTTCTTC. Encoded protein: CASSAGPTTNNEQFF.

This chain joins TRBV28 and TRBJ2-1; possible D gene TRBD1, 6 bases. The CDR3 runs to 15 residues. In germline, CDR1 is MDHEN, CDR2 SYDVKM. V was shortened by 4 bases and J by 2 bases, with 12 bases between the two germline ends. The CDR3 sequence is CASSWGRGAYNEQFF. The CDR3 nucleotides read TGTGCCAGCAGTTGGGGCAGGGGAGCCTACAATGAGCAGTTCTTC.

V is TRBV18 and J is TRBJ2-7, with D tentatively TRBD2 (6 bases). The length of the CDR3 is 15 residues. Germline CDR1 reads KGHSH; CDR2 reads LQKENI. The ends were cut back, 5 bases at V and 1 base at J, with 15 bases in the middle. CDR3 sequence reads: CASSTAHSGSYEQYF. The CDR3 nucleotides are TGTGCCAGCTCAACGGCCCATAGCGGATCCTACGAGCAGTACTTC.

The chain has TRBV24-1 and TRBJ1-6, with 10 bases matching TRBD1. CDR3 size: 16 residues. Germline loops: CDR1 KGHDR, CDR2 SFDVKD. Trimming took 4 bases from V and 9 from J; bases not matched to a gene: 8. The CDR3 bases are TGTGCCACCAGTGACTCGACAGGGGGCGAAGGTTCACCCCTCCACTTT. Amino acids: CATSDSTGGEGSPLHF.

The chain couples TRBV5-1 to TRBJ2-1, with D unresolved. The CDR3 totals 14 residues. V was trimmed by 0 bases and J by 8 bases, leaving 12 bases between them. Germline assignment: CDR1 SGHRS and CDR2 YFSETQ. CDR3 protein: CASSLGQAHDEQFF. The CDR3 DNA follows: TGCGCCAGCAGCTTGGGTCAGGCGCACGATGAGCAGTTCTTC.

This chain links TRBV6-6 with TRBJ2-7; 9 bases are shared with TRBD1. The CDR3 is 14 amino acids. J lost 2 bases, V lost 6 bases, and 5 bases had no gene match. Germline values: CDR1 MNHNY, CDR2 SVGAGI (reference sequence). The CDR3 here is CASRQGARTYEQYF. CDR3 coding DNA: TGTGCCAGCAGACAGGGGGCGAGGACCTACGAGCAGTACTTC.

CDR3 residues: CASSPPSGELFF. The CDR3 nucleotides read TGTGCCAGTAGTCCCCCCTCCGGGGAGCTGTTTTTT. J is TRBJ2-2 and V is TRBV19; no firm D call. Between the trimmed V and J ends, which lost 5 bases and 6 bases, there was a span of 7 bases. This CDR3 region has 12 residues. The germline CDR1 and CDR2 sequences are LNHDA and SQIVND (reference sequence). Full variable domain (outside the CDR3, taken from reference TRBV19 and TRBJ2-2): DGGITQSPKYLFRKEGQNVTLSCEQNLNHDAMYWYRQDPGQGLRLIYYSQIVNDFQKGDIAEGYSVSREKKESFPLTVTSAQKNPTAFYLCASSPPSGELFFGEGSRLTVL.

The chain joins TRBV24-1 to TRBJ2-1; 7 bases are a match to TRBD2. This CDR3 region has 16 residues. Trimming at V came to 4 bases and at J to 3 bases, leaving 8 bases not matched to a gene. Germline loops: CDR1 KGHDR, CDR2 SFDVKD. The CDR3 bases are TGTGCCACCAGTGAATCTCTAGCGGCCAACTACAATGAGCAGTTCTTC. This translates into CATSESLAANYNEQFF.

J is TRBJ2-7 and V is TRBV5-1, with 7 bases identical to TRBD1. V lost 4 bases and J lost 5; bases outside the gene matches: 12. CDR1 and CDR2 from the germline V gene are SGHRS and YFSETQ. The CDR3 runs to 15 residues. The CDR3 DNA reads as TGCGCCAGCAGCCCCAGTCCCGGGACAGAGAACGAGCAGTACTTC. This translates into CASSPSPGTENEQYF. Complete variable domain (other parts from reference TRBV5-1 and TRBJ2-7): KAGVTQTPRYLIKTRGQQVTLSCSPISGHRSVSWYQQTPGQGLQFLFEYFSETQRNKGNFPGRFSGRQFSNSRSEMNVSTLELGDSALYLCASSPSPGTENEQYFGPGTRLTVT.

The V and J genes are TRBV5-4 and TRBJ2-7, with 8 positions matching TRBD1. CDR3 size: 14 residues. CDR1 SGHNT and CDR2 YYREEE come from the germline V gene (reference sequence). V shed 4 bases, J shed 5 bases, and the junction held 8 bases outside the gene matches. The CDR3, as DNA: TGTGCCAGCAGCACCGGACAGGGTCGGAACGAGCAGTACTTC. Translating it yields CASSTGQGRNEQYF.

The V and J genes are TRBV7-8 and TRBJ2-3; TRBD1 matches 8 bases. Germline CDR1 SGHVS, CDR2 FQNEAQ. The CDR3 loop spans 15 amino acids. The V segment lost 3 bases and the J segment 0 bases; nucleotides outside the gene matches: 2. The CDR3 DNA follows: TGTGCCAGCAGCTTTACAGGGGGAAGCACAGATACGCAGTATTTT. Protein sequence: CASSFTGGSTDTQYF.

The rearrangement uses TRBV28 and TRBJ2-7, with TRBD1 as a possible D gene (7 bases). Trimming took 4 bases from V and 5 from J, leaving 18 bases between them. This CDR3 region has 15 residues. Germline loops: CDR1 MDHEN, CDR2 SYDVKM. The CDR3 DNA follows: TGTGCCAGCAGTTCCCTCCGGAGGGGGCCAAACGAGCAGTACTTC. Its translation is CASSSLRRGPNEQYF.

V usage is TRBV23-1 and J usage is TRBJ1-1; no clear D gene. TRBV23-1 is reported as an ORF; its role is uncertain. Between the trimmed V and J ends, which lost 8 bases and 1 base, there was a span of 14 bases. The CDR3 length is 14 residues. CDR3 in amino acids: CASARSFWNTEAFF. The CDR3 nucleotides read TGCGCCAGCGCGAGGTCTTTCTGGAACACTGAAGCTTTCTTT.

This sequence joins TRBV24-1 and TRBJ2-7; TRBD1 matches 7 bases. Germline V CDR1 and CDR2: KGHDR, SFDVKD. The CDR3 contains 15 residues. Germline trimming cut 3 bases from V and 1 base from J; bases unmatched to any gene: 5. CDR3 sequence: CATSDSRGSSYEQYF. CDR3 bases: TGTGCCACCAGTGATAGCAGGGGGTCATCCTACGAGCAGTACTTC.

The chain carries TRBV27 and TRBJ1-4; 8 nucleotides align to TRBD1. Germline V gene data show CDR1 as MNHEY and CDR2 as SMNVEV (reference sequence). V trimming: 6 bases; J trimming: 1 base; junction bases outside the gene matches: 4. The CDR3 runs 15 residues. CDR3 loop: CASSVTGETNEKLFF. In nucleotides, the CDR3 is TGTGCCAGCAGCGTGACAGGGGAAACTAATGAAAAACTGTTTTTT.

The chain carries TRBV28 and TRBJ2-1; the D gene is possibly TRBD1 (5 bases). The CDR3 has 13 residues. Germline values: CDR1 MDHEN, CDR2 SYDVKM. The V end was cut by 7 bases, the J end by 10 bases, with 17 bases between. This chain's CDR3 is CASTYGRDVEQFF. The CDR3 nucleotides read TGTGCCAGCACCTATGGCAGGGATGTCGAGCAGTTCTTC.

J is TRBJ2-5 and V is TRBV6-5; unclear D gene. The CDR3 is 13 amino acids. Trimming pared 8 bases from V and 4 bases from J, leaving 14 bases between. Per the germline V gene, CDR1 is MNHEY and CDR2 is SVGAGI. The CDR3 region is CASLTAAGETQYF. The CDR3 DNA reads TGTGCCAGCCTGACCGCGGCTGGAGAGACCCAGTACTTC.

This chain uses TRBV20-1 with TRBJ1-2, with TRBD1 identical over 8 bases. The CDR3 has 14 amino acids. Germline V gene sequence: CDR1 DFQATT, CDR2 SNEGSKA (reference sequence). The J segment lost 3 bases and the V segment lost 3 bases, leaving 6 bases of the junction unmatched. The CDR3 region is CSASKTGGDYGYTF. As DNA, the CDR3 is TGCAGTGCTAGTAAAACAGGGGGAGACTATGGCTACACCTTC.

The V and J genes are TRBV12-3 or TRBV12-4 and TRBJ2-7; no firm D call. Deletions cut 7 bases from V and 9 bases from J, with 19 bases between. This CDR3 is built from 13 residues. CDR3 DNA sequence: TGTGCCAGCACCCCTGGAACCCAGAGGAGGCAGTACTTC. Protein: CASTPGTQRRQYF.

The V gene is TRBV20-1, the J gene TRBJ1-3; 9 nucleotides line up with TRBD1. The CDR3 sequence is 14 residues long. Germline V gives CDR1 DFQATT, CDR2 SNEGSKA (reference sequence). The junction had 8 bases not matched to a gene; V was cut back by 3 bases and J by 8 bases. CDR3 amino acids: CSASTGGAGDTIYF. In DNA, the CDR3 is TGCAGTGCTAGTACAGGGGGCGCGGGGGACACCATATATTTT.

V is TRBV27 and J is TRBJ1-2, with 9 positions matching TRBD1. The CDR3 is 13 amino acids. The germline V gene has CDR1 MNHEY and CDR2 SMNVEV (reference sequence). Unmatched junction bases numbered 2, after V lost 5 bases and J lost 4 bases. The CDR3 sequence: CASSTTGGYGYTF. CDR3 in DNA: TGTGCCAGCAGTACGACAGGGGGCTATGGCTACACCTTC.

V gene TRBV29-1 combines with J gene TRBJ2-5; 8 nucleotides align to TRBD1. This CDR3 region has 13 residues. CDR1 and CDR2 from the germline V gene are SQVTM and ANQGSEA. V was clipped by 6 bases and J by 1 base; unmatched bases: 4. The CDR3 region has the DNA TGCAGCGTCGTCGACAGGGGCCAAGAGACCCAGTACTTC. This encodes CSVVDRGQETQYF.

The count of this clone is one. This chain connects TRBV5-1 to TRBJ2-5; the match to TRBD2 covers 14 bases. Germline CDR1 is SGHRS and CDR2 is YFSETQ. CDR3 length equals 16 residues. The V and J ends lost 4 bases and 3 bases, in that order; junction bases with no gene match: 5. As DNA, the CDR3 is TGCGCCAGCAGCAGGGGACTAGCGGGAGAAGAAGAGACCCAGTACTTC. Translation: CASSRGLAGEEETQYF.

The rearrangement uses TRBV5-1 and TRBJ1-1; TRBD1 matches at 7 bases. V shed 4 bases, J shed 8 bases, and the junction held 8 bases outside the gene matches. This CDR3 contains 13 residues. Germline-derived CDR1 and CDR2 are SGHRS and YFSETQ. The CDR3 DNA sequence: TGCGCCAGCAGCATCCGAGACAGGGACGAAGCTTTCTTT. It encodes CASSIRDRDEAFF.